This T cell receptor beta chain originates from a study of OX40 agonist ivuxolimab in advanced cancers. About the research overall: Enrolled patients in dose escalation had cancers that were hepatocellular carcinoma, melanoma, renal cell or head and neck cancer.

Here immunoSEQ multiplex PCR was the method, and the copy in TCRdb shows in-frame clones only, minus some. The table shows about 47,000 clones, with roughly 89% occurring only once. Germline V gene data show CDR1 as MDHEN and CDR2 as SYDVKM. V was pared by 6 bases and J by 2 bases, with 5 bases of the junction left unmatched. This CDR3 is built from 16 residues. The chain has TRBV28 and TRBJ2-1; 12 bases align to TRBD2. Here the sequenced sample was CD4+ or CD8+ T cells sorted from blood, taken in a trial of the OX40 agonist ivuxolimab. The clonotype was recovered from an adult with an advanced solid tumor such as melanoma, head and neck, liver or kidney cancer. CDR3 sequence: CASSSRTSGTYNEQFF. CDR3 nucleotides: TGTGCCAGCAGCTCGCGGACTAGCGGGACCTACAATGAGCAGTTCTTC.